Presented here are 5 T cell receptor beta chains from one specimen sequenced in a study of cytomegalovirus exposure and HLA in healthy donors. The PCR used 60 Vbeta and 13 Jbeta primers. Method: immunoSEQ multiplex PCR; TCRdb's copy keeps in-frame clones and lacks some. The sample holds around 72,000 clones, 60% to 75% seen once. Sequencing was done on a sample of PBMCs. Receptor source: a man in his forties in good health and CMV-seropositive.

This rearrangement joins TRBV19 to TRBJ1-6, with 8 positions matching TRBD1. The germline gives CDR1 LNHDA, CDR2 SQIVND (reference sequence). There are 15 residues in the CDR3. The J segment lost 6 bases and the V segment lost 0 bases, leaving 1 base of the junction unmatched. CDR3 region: CASSIDDRGNSPLHF. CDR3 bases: TGTGCCAGTAGTATAGACGACAGGGGTAATTCACCCCTCCACTTT.

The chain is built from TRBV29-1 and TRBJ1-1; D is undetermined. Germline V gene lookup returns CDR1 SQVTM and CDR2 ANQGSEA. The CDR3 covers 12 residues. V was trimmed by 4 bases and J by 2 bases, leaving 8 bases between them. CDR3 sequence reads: CSVVGGNTEAFF. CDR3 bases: TGCAGCGTTGTAGGAGGAAACACTGAAGCTTTCTTT.

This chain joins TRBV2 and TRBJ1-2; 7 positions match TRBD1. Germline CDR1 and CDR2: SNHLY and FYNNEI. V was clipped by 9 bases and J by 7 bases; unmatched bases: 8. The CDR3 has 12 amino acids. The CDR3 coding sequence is TGTGCCAGACCCTCCACAGGGGTTGGCTACACCTTC. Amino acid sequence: CARPSTGVGYTF.

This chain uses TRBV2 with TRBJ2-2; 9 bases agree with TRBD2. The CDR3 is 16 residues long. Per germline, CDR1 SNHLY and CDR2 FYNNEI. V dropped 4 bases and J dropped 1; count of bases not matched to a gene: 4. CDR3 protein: CASSGPAGGNTGELFF. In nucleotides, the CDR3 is TGTGCCAGCAGTGGGCCAGCGGGGGGGAACACCGGGGAGCTGTTTTTT.

This CDR3 is CASSLVGQYSGNTIYF. The CDR3 DNA sequence: TGTGCCAGCAGCTTGGTCGGACAGTACTCTGGAAACACCATATATTTT. The gene calls are TRBV5-6 and TRBJ1-3; D perhaps matches TRBD1 (6 bases). V shed 0 bases and J shed 0 bases, with 10 bases lying between them. This CDR3 comprises 16 residues. Germline CDR1 SGHDT, CDR2 YYEEEE.